Detailed here is one TCR beta chain. Its antigen remains unknown. From germline, CDR1 is MGHRA and CDR2 YSYEKL. Germline trimming cut 3 bases from V and 0 bases from J; bases unmatched to any gene: 4. The CDR3 contains 16 residues. The sample originates from a study of vaccination and CD4 T cells after COVID-19. Cultured CD4+ T cells had their DNA profiled by the Oncomine TCR Beta short-read assay. TCRdb reanalysed the PCR reads using MiXCR and keeps one entry per CDR3 protein. The sample contains 15,000 to 16,000 distinct CDR3 sequences, about 55% of which appear only once. Treatment here: roughly nine-day PBMC culture with coronavirus spike peptide pools or control peptides (ViraFEST assay).

The chain recombines TRBV4-1 with TRBJ2-7; 11 bases align to TRBD2. Sequenced sample: CD4+ T cells from blood, cultured in vitro. This receptor was identified in a human donor who had recovered from COVID-19. The CDR3 sequence is CASSHRGLAVSYEQYF. CDR3 bases: TGCGCCAGCAGCCACCGGGGACTAGCGGTCTCCTACGAGCAGTACTTC.